This entry describes one T cell receptor beta chain. The antigen is unknown. With a much larger clone just one base away, this may be a read error. This CDR3 spans 14 amino acids. The germline gives CDR1 MDHEN, CDR2 SYDVKM. The V segment lost 5 bases and the J segment 12 bases; nucleotides outside the gene matches: 15. The sample comes from a study of glioma-infiltrating T cells. Study-wide results and limits: Gliomas, especially low-grade, showed above-expected tissue-blood divergence; non-neoplastic patients showed below.

TCR alpha and beta CDR3 regions were amplified from RNA using iRepertoire nested multiplex PCR. One-step reverse transcription and amplification started from about 100-400 ng of tissue mRNA or PBMC total RNA. MiXCR, run by TCRdb on the multiplex PCR reads, gives a single entry per CDR3 protein. This repertoire shows around 130,000 distinct CDR3 sequences, under 30% found once; its top ten account for around 28%. The chain recombines TRBV28 with TRBJ1-2, with TRBD1 identical over 7 bases. The clonotype originates from a human donor with low-grade glioma or glioblastoma, undergoing nonglioma brain surgery, or in good health (not recorded which). The specimen sequenced was glioma tissue, nonneoplastic brain tissue, or PBMCs (not recorded which). The CDR3 protein is CASSLLIQGGGNTF. The CDR3 DNA sequence: TGTGCCAGCAGTCTACTCATTCAGGGAGGGGGCAACACCTTC.